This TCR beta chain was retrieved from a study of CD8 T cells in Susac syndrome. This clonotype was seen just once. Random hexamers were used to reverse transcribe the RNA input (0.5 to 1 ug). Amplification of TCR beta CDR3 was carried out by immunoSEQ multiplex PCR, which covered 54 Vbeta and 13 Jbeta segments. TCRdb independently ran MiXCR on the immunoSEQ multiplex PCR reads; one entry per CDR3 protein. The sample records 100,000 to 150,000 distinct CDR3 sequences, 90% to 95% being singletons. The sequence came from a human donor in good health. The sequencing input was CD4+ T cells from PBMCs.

CDR3 loop: CASRVQISSYEQYF. In DNA, the CDR3 is TGTGCCAGCAGGGTCCAGATCAGCTCCTACGAGCAGTACTTC. The chain couples TRBV2 to TRBJ2-7; D is undetermined. The CDR3 length is 14 residues. The germline V gene has CDR1 SNHLY and CDR2 FYNNEI. The V end was cut by 6 bases, the J end by 0 bases, with 12 bases between.